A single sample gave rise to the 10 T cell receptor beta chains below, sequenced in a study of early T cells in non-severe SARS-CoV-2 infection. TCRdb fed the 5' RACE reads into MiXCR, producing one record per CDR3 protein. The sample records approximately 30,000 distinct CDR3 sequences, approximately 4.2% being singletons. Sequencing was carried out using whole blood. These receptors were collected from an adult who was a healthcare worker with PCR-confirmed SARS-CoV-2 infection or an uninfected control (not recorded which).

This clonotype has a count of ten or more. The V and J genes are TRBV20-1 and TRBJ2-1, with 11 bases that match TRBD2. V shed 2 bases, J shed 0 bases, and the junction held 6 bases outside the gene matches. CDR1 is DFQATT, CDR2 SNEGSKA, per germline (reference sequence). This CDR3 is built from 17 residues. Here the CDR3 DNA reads TGCAGTGCTAGACCTAGCGGGGGGTCGAGCTCCTACAATGAGCAGTTCTTC. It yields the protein CSARPSGGSSSYNEQFF.

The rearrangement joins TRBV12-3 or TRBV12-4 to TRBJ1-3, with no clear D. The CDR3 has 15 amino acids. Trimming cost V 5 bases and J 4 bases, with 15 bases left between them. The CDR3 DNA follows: TGTGCCAGCAGTCCACCCCATGCCGGAGGAAACACCATATATTTT. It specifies CASSPPHAGGNTIYF.

CDR3: CASSSILTGGYEQYF. CDR3 nucleotide sequence: TGTGCCAGCAGCTCAATTTTGACAGGGGGCTACGAGCAGTACTTC. The chain employs TRBV5-6 and TRBJ2-7; 9 bases line up with TRBD1. J lost 3 bases, V lost 3 bases, and 7 bases had no gene match. Germline V gene lookup returns CDR1 SGHDT and CDR2 YYEEEE. The CDR3 is 15 amino acids.

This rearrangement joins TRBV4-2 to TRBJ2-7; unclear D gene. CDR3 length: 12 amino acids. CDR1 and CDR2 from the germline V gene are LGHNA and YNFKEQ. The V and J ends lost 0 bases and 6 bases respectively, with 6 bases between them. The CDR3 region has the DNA TGTGCCAGCAGCCAAGATACGGGCGAGCAGTACTTC. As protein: CASSQDTGEQYF.

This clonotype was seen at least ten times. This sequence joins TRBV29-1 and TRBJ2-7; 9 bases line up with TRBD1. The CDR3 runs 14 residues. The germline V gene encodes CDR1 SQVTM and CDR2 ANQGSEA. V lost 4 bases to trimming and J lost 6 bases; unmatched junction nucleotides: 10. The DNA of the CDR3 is TGCAGCGTTGCCCGGGCGACAGGGGGAGGCGAGCAGTACTTC. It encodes CSVARATGGGEQYF.

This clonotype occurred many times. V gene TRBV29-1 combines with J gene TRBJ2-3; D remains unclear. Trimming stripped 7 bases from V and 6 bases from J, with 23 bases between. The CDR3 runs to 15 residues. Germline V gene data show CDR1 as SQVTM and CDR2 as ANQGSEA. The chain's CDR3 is CSASPRTRLGDTQYF. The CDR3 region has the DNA TGCAGCGCTTCGCCCCGAACCCGGCTCGGGGATACGCAGTATTTT.

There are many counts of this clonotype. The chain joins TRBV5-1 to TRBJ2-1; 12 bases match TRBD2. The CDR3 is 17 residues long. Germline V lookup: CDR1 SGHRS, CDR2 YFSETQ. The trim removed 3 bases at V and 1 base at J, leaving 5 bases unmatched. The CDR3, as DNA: TGCGCCAGCAGCTCCGGACTAGCGGGAAGGTCCTACAATGAGCAGTTCTTC. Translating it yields CASSSGLAGRSYNEQFF. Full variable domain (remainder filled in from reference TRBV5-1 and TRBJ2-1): KAGVTQTPRYLIKTRGQQVTLSCSPISGHRSVSWYQQTPGQGLQFLFEYFSETQRNKGNFPGRFSGRQFSNSRSEMNVSTLELGDSALYLCASSSGLAGRSYNEQFFGPGTRLTVL.

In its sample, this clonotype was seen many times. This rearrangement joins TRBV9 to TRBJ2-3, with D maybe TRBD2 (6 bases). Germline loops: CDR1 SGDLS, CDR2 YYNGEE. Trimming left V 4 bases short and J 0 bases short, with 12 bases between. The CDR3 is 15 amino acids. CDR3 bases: TGTGCCAGCAGCCCCGGACTATGGAGCACAGATACGCAGTATTTT. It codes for CASSPGLWSTDTQYF.

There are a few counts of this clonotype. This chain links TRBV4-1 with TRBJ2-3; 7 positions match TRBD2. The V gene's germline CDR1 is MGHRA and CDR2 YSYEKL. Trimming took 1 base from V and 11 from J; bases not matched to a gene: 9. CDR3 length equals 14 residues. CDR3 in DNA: TGCGCCAGCAGCCAAGTTGGGACGGGAGGCGGGCAGTATTTT. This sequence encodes CASSQVGTGGGQYF.

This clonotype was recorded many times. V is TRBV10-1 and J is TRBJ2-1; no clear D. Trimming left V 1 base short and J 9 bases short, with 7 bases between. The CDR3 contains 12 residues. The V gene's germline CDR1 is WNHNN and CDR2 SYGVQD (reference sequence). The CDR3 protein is CASSEWSTEQFF. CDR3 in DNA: TGCGCCAGCAGTGAGTGGAGCACTGAGCAGTTCTTC.